What follows describes a single T cell receptor (beta chain). Its antigen is undetermined. The record originates from a study of beta chain features in type 1 diabetes. Study background: Age, gender and cell yields were alike across patients and healthy donors. Whole-study results and caveats: Diminished insertions and augmented deletions at VDJ junctions characterized type 1 diabetes patients. Type 1 diabetes patients had TCRB CDR3s that were shorter (moderately but significantly so) in all four CD4+ subsets.

This CDR3 contains 14 residues. Per germline, CDR1 LGHNT and CDR2 FRNRAP. The ends lost 5 bases at V and 4 bases at J; junction bases unmatched: 5. As every portion of the isolated RNA was reverse transcribed, the sequencing read expressed TCRB transcripts. Profiled with immunoSEQ multiplex PCR; TCRdb holds only in-frame clones, not every one. The table has under 250,000 clones, about 14% seen once. It was one heparinised blood draw, averaging roughly 100 mL, that each donor gave. This TCR derives from a man aged 25 to 40 with type 1 diabetes. The sample comprised naive CD4+ T cells from blood. This chain links TRBV12-5 with TRBJ2-3; 8 bases are a match to TRBD1. The CDR3 region is CASGPPTGADTQYF. CDR3 DNA: TGTGCTAGTGGTCCCCCGACAGGGGCAGATACGCAGTATTTT.